Listed here are 3 T cell receptor beta chains from one sample, sequenced in a study of cytomegalovirus exposure and HLA in healthy donors. PCR used 60 Vbeta primers and 13 Jbeta primers. Using immunoSEQ multiplex PCR, the repertoire was profiled, and TCRdb retains in-frame clones only, with some absent. The sample has about 180,000 clones, roughly 85% seen once. The sequencing sample was made of PBMCs. These receptors were collected from a boy between 2 and 10 years old in good health and CMV-seronegative.

CDR3 nucleotide sequence: TGTGCCAGCAGTAACGGACAGGGGAATCAGCCCCAGCATTTT. Its translation: CASSNGQGNQPQHF. The rearrangement links TRBV6-1 to TRBJ1-5; the match to TRBD1 covers 9 bases. Germline V lookup: CDR1 MNHNS, CDR2 SASEGT. After removal of 5 bases from V and 4 bases from J, the junction contained 3 bases not matched to a gene. The CDR3 covers 14 residues.

This clone was observed a single time. The gene calls are TRBV15 and TRBJ1-1; 8 nucleotides agree with TRBD1. V lost 6 bases to trimming and J lost 1 base; unmatched junction nucleotides: 4. Germline V gives CDR1 LNHNV, CDR2 YYDKDF (reference sequence). The CDR3 totals 14 residues. CDR3 protein: CATRGTGPNTEAFF. The CDR3 nucleotides read TGTGCCACCAGGGGGACAGGACCGAACACTGAAGCTTTCTTT.

J is TRBJ2-5 and V is TRBV18, with TRBD2 matching over 9 bases. J was trimmed by 5 bases and V by 4 bases; bases with no gene match: 5. The V gene's germline CDR1 is KGHSH and CDR2 LQKENI. The CDR3 consists of 14 residues. CDR3 sequence reads: CASSLAGVEETQYF. In nucleotides, the CDR3 is TGTGCCAGCTCACTAGCGGGGGTGGAGGAGACCCAGTACTTC.